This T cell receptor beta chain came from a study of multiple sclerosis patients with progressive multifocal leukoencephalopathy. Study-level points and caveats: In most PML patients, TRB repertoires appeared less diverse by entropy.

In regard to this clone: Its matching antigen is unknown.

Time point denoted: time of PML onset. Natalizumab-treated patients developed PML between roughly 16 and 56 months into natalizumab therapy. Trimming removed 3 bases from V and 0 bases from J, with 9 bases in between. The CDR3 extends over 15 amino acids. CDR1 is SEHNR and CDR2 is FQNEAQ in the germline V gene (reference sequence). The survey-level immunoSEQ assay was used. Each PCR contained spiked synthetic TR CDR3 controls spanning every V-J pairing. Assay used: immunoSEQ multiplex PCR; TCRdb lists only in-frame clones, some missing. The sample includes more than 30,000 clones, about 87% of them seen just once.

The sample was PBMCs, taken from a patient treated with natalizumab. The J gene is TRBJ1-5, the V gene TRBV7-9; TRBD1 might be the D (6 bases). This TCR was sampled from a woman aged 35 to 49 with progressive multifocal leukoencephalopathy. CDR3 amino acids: CASSFEGHSNQPQHF. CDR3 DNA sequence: TGTGCCAGCAGCTTTGAGGGACATAGCAATCAGCCCCAGCATTTT. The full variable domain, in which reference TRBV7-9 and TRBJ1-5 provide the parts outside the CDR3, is DTGVSQNPRHKITKRGQNVTFRCDPISEHNRLYWYRQTLGQGPEFLTYFQNEAQLEKSRLLSDRFSAERPKGSFSTLEIQRTEQGDSAMYLCASSFEGHSNQPQHFGDGTRLSIL.